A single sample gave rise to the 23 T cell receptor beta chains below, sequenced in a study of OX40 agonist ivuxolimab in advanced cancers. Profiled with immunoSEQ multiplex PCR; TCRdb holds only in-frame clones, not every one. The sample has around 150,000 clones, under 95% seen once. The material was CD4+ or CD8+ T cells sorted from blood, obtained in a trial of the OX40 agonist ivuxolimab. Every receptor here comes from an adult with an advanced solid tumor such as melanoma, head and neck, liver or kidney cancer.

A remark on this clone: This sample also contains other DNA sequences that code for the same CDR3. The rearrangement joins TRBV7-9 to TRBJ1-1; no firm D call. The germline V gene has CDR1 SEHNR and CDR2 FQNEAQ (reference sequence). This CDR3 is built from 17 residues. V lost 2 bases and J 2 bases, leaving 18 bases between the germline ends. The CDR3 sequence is CASSLSGWSGNNTEAFF. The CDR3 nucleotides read TGTGCCAGCAGCTTATCGGGTTGGTCAGGAAATAACACTGAAGCTTTCTTT.

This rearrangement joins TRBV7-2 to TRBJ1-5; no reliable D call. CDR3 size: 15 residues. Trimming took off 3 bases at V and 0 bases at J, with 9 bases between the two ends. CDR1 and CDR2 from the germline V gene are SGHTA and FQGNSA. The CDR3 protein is CASSFRESSNQPQHF. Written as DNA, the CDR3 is TGTGCCAGCAGCTTCCGGGAATCTAGCAATCAGCCCCAGCATTTT.

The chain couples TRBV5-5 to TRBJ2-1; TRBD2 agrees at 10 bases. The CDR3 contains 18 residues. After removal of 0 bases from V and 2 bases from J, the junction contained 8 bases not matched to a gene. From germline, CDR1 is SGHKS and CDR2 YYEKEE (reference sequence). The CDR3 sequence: CASSLVGSGRPPYNEQFF. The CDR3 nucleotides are TGTGCCAGCAGCTTGGTGGGTAGCGGGAGGCCCCCCTACAATGAGCAGTTCTTC.

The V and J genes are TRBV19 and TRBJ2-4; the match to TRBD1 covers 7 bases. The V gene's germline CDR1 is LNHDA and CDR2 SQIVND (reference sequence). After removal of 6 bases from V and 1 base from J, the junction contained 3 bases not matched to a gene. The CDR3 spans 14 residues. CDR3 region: CASSPTGAKNIQYF. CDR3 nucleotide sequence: TGTGCCAGTAGCCCGACAGGGGCCAAAAACATTCAGTACTTC. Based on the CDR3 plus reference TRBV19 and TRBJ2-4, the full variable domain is DGGITQSPKYLFRKEGQNVTLSCEQNLNHDAMYWYRQDPGQGLRLIYYSQIVNDFQKGDIAEGYSVSREKKESFPLTVTSAQKNPTAFYLCASSPTGAKNIQYFGAGTRLSVL.

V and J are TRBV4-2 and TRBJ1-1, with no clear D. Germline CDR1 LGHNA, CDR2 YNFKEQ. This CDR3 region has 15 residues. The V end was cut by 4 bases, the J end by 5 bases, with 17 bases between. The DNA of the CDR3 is TGTGCCAGCAGCCCACCCCGATGGGATGGAACTGAAGCTTTCTTT. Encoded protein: CASSPPRWDGTEAFF.

CDR3 nucleotides: TGTGCCAGCAGCCTACAGACAGGTGACAAAGCTTTCTTT. It encodes CASSLQTGDKAFF. This chain uses TRBV28 with TRBJ1-1; the D gene is possibly TRBD1 (6 bases). This CDR3 has 13 amino acids. Germline V gives CDR1 MDHEN, CDR2 SYDVKM. V lost 6 bases to trimming and J lost 9 bases, with 17 bases between them.

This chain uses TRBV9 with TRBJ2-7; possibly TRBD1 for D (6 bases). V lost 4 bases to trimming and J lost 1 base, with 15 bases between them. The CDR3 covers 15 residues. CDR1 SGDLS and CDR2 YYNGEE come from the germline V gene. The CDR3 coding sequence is TGTGCCAGCAGCCCTACAGGGAAAGCGTCCTACGAGCAGTACTTC. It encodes CASSPTGKASYEQYF. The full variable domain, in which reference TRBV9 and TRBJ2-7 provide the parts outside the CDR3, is DSGVTQTPKHLITATGQRVTLRCSPRSGDLSVYWYQQSLDQGLQFLIQYYNGEERAKGNILERFSAQQFPDLHSELNLSSLELGDSALYFCASSPTGKASYEQYFGPGTRLTVT.

The CDR3 bases are TGTGCCAGCAGTTACGGGCGGGGGACCTCCTACGAGCAGTACTTC. It is translated as CASSYGRGTSYEQYF. This chain uses TRBV6-5 with TRBJ2-7; TRBD2 matches 7 bases. The CDR3 runs 15 residues. Looked up from germline, CDR1 is MNHEY and CDR2 is SVGAGI. The junction had 4 bases not matched to a gene; V was cut back by 2 bases and J by 0 bases.

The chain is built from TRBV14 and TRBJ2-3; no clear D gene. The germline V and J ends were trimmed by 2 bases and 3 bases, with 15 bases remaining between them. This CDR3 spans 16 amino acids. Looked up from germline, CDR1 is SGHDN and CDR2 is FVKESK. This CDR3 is CASSQLGTVATDTQYF. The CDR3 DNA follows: TGTGCCAGCAGCCAACTCGGAACGGTCGCGACAGATACGCAGTATTTT.

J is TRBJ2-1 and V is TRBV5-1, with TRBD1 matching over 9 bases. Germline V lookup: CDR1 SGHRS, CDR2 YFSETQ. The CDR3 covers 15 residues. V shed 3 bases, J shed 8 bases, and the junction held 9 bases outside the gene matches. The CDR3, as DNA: TGCGCCAGCAGCTATGACAGGGGGACACTTGATGAGCAGTTCTTC. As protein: CASSYDRGTLDEQFF.

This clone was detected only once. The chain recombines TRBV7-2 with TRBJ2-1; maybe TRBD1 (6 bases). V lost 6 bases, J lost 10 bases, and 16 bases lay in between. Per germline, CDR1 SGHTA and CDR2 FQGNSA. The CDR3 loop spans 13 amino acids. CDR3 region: CASSSHREGEQFF. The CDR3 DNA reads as TGTGCCAGCAGTTCTCACAGGGAAGGGGAGCAGTTCTTC. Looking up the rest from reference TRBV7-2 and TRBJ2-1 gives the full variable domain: GAGVSQSPSNKVTEKGKDVELRCDPISGHTALYWYRQSLGQGLEFLIYFQGNSAPDKSGLPSDRFSAERTGGSVSTLTIQRTQQEDSAVYLCASSSHREGEQFFGPGTRLTVL.

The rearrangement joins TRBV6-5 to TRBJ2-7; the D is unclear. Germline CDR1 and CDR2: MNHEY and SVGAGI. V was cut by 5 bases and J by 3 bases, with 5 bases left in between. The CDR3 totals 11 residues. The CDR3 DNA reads TGTGCCAGCAGTCGAGACTACGAGCAGTACTTC. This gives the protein CASSRDYEQYF.

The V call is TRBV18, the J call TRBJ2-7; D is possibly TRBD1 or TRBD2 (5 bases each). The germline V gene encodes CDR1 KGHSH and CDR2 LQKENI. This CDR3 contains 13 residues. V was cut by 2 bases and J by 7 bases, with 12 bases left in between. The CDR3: CASSPTGPGEQYF. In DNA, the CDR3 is TGTGCCAGCTCACCAACGGGGCCGGGGGAGCAGTACTTC.

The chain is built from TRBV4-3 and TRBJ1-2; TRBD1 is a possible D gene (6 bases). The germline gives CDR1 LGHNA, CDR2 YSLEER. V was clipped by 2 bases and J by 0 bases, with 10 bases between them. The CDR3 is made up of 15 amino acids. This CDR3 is CASSQQGYANYGYTF. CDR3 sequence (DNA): TGCGCCAGCAGCCAACAGGGGTACGCTAACTATGGCTACACCTTC.

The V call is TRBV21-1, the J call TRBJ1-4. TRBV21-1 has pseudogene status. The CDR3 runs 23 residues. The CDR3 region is CASSHTFSPGGRSTRGANEKLFF. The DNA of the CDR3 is TGTGCCAGCAGCCACACCTTCAGCCCCGGGGGGCGAAGCACGCGTGGGGCTAATGAAAAACTGTTTTTT.

DNA for the CDR3: TGTGCCAGCAGCTTGGTCCTAGCGGGGATGTACAATGAGCAGTTCTTC. As protein: CASSLVLAGMYNEQFF. The chain joins TRBV5-6 to TRBJ2-1; 9 bases map to TRBD2. This CDR3 contains 16 residues. The germline gives CDR1 SGHDT, CDR2 YYEEEE. V lost 0 bases to trimming and J lost 4 bases; unmatched junction nucleotides: 5.

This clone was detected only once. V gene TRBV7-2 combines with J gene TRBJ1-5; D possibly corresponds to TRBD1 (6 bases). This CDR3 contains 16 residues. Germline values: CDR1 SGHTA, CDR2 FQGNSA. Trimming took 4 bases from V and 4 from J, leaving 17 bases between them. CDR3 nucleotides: TGTGCCAGCAGCTCCGTCCCAAACAGGGCGAATCAGCCCCAGCATTTT. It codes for CASSSVPNRANQPQHF. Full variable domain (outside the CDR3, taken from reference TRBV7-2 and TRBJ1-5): GAGVSQSPSNKVTEKGKDVELRCDPISGHTALYWYRQSLGQGLEFLIYFQGNSAPDKSGLPSDRFSAERTGGSVSTLTIQRTQQEDSAVYLCASSSVPNRANQPQHFGDGTRLSIL.

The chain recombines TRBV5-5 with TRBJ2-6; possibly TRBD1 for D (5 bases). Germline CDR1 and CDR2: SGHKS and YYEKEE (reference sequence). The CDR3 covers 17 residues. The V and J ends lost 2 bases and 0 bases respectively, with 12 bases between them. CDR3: CASSFQQTASGANVLTF. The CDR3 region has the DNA TGTGCCAGCAGCTTCCAACAGACAGCCTCTGGGGCCAACGTCCTGACTTTC.

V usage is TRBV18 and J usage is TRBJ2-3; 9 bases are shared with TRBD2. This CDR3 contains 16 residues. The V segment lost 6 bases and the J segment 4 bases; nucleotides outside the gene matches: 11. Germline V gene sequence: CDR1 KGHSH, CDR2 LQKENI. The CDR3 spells CASSPGTSSRSDTQYF. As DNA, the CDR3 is TGTGCCAGCTCGCCCGGGACTAGCTCCCGGTCAGATACGCAGTATTTT.

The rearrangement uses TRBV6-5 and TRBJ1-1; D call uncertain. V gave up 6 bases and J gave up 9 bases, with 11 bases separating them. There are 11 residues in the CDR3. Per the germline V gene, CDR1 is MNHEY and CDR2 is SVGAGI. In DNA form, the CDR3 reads TGTGCCAGCAGCGATTCTGGTAAAGCTTTCTTT. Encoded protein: CASSDSGKAFF.

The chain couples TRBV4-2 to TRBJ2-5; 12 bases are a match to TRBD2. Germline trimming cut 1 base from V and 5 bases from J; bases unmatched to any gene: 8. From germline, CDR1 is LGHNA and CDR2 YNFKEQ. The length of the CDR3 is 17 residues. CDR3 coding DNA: TGTGCCAGCAGCCAAGCCCTCACTAGCGGGAGGAGGGAGACCCAGTACTTC. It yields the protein CASSQALTSGRRETQYF.

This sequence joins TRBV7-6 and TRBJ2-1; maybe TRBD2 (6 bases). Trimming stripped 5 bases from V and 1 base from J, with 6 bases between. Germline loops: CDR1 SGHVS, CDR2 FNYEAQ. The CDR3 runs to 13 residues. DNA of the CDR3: TGTGCCAGCAGCGGGAGGTCCTACAATGAGCAGTTCTTC. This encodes CASSGRSYNEQFF.

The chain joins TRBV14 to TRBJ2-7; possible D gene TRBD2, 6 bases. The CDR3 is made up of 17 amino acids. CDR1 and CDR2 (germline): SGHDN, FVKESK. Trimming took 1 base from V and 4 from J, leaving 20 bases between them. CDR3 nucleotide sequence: TGTGCCAGCAGCCAAGGTTGGTTTTCGGGAGAGGCTTACGAGCAGTACTTC. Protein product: CASSQGWFSGEAYEQYF.